This T cell receptor (beta chain) was retrieved from a study of blood T cell repertoires in COVID-19. Study-wide context: The analysed material was cDNA or gDNA that came from T cells, B-cell-depleted T cells, or PBMCs.

CDR3 length: 15 residues. Germline CDR1 and CDR2: LNHNV and YYDKDF (reference sequence). V was shortened by 6 bases and J by 0 bases, with 12 bases between the two germline ends. In the original workflow: Reference gene primer amplification gave estimated nucleated cell counts. The method was immunoSEQ multiplex PCR; TCRdb's version includes in-frame clones alone and lacks a portion of them. V and J calls plus clone size are reproduced from that table; the DNA served to infer D and trimming. The table includes 110,000 to 150,000 clones, roughly 80% detected once. This chain links TRBV15 with TRBJ1-3; no definite D call. Sequencing was done on a sample of peripheral blood. The source is a man aged 70 or older who had recovered from COVID-19. The CDR3 coding sequence is TGTGCCACCAGGATGGGCAGCATCTCTGGAAACACCATATATTTT. Translating gives CATRMGSISGNTIYF.